The 6 T cell receptor beta chains listed next were all sequenced from one sample in a study of OX40 agonist ivuxolimab in advanced cancers. Here immunoSEQ multiplex PCR was the method, and the copy in TCRdb shows in-frame clones only, minus some. This table holds about 7,000 clones, about 74% found once. Source: CD4+ or CD8+ T cells sorted from blood, taken in a trial of the OX40 agonist ivuxolimab. The receptors come from an adult with an advanced solid tumor such as melanoma, head and neck, liver or kidney cancer.

The table lists this clone with a count of one. The rearrangement links TRBV30 to TRBJ1-5, with D uncertain. The length of the CDR3 is 13 residues. Germline CDR1 GTSNPN, CDR2 SVGIG (reference sequence). The ends were cut back, 5 bases at V and 6 bases at J, with 14 bases in the middle. CDR3 nucleotide sequence: TGTGCCTGGTCCCGGGAGCGGGGTCAGCCCCAGCATTTT. The encoded protein is CAWSRERGQPQHF.

In this sample, this clone turned up a few times. The chain joins TRBV7-3 to TRBJ2-1; 9 positions match TRBD2. The CDR3 covers 16 residues. Looked up from germline, CDR1 is SGHTA and CDR2 is FQGTGA. The ends lost 5 bases at V and 6 bases at J; junction bases unmatched: 11. The CDR3 region is CASSLLPSGTGNEQFF. Here the CDR3 DNA reads TGTGCCAGCAGCCTGCTACCTAGCGGGACGGGCAATGAGCAGTTCTTC.

The chain links TRBV10-3 to TRBJ2-7, with 7 nucleotides matching TRBD2. Germline V gene sequence: CDR1 ENHRY, CDR2 SYGVKD. CDR3 length equals 13 residues. The ends lost 8 bases at V and 3 bases at J; junction bases unmatched: 7. The CDR3 bases are TGTGCCATCGGCTCGCGGGAGCACTACGAGCAGTACTTC. The encoded protein is CAIGSREHYEQYF.

This chain joins TRBV4-1 and TRBJ2-2; TRBD2 agrees at 12 bases. There are 16 residues in the CDR3. CDR1 and CDR2 from the germline V gene are MGHRA and YSYEKL. Unmatched junction bases numbered 5, after V lost 3 bases and J lost 6 bases. The CDR3 protein is CASSQRLAGEAGELFF. CDR3 nucleotides: TGCGCCAGCAGCCAGCGACTAGCGGGAGAGGCCGGGGAGCTGTTTTTT.

The chain joins TRBV9 to TRBJ1-5; D gene unclear. The CDR3 is 15 amino acids. Germline CDR1 SGDLS, CDR2 YYNGEE. Trimming removed 0 bases at V and 3 bases at J, with 10 bases between. The CDR3 DNA reads TGTGCCAGCAGCGTAGTTCTGGGAAACAATCAGCCCCAGCATTTT. This sequence encodes CASSVVLGNNQPQHF.

The chain uses TRBV5-6 and TRBJ2-3, with D possibly being TRBD2 (6 bases). Per the germline V gene, CDR1 is SGHDT and CDR2 is YYEEEE. V lost 4 bases and J lost 3, with 21 bases in between. This CDR3 is 17 amino acids long. The CDR3 is CASSLNSGLTGTDTQYF. DNA of the CDR3: TGTGCCAGCAGCCTAAATAGCGGCCTAACGGGGACAGATACGCAGTATTTT.